A single sample is the source of the 16 T cell receptor beta chains below, sequenced in a study of OX40 agonist ivuxolimab in advanced cancers. Method: immunoSEQ multiplex PCR; TCRdb's copy keeps in-frame clones and lacks some. This sample has 80,000 or so clones, with approximately 89% found just once. The sample here was CD4+ or CD8+ T cells sorted from blood, taken in a trial of the OX40 agonist ivuxolimab. These receptors originate from an adult with an advanced solid tumor such as melanoma, head and neck, liver or kidney cancer.

This clone was seen just once. The junction and the germline gene differ at one end; a read error may be behind it. The CDR3 DNA reads as TGTGCTAGTGCTTTGGTACGTGGGGGGACGAACACCGGGGAGCTGTTTTTT. Protein sequence: CASALVRGGTNTGELFF. The rearrangement uses TRBV12-5 and TRBJ2-2, with a tentative D call TRBD2 (6 bases). The CDR3 length is 17 residues. From germline, CDR1 is LGHNT and CDR2 FRNRAP.

V is TRBV5-5 and J is TRBJ2-1; D is uncertain. The V end was cut by 2 bases, the J end by 15 bases, with 15 bases between. Germline V gene sequence: CDR1 SGHKS, CDR2 YYEKEE (reference sequence). This CDR3 contains 12 residues. The CDR3: CASSFGLDRRFF. The CDR3 DNA is TGTGCCAGCAGCTTCGGTCTCGACCGTAGGTTCTTC.

This clone was recorded a few times. The chain is built from TRBV10-2 and TRBJ2-5; weak D call: TRBD2 (5 bases). Germline CDR1 and CDR2: WSHSY and SAAADI. The CDR3 spans 11 residues. Trimming removed 4 bases at V and 9 bases at J, with 9 bases between. Here the CDR3 reads CASSGSSPQYF. CDR3 sequence (DNA): TGCGCCAGCAGTGGCTCTAGCCCCCAGTACTTC.

The chain couples TRBV2 to TRBJ1-5; the D is unclear. The CDR3 has 13 amino acids. V was pared by 4 bases and J by 0 bases, with 4 bases between. Germline V gene lookup returns CDR1 SNHLY and CDR2 FYNNEI. As DNA, the CDR3 is TGTGCCAGCAGTGCAGATAGCAATCAGCCCCAGCATTTT. It codes for CASSADSNQPQHF.

The rearrangement uses TRBV18 and TRBJ2-2; either TRBD1 or TRBD2 may fit D (5 bases each). Germline lookup yields CDR1 KGHSH and CDR2 LQKENI. The CDR3 spans 13 residues. V was trimmed by 3 bases and J by 6 bases, leaving 8 bases between them. CDR3 nucleotides: TGTGCCAGCTCACCCCAGGGACCCGGGGAGCTGTTTTTT. Its protein is CASSPQGPGELFF. Using reference TRBV18 and TRBJ2-2 for the parts outside the CDR3, the full variable domain is NAGVMQNPRHLVRRRGQEARLRCSPMKGHSHVYWYRQLPEEGLKFMVYLQKENIIDESGMPKERFSAEFPKEGPSILRIQQVVRGDSAAYFCASSPQGPGELFFGEGSRLTVL.

The chain uses TRBV7-6 and TRBJ2-5; TRBD2 matches 8 bases. Losses at the gene ends were 5 bases for V and 2 bases for J; bases not matched to a gene: 7. There are 15 residues in the CDR3. In germline, CDR1 is SGHVS, CDR2 FNYEAQ. CDR3 loop: CASSRTGTRQETQYF. As DNA, the CDR3 is TGTGCCAGCAGCCGCACCGGGACTAGGCAAGAGACCCAGTACTTC. The full variable domain, rest sourced from reference TRBV7-6 and TRBJ2-5, is GAGVSQSPRYKVTKRGQDVALRCDPISGHVSLYWYRQALGQGPEFLTYFNYEAQQDKSGLPNDRFSAERPEGSISTLTIQRTEQRDSAMYRCASSRTGTRQETQYFGPGTRLLVL.

This clone is a singleton in its sample. The chain's CDR3 is CASSAGRDNQPQHF. The CDR3 DNA is TGTGCCAGCAGCGCCGGGAGGGACAACCAGCCCCAGCATTTT. The chain employs TRBV6-6 and TRBJ1-5; possible D gene TRBD1, 6 bases. This CDR3 region has 14 residues. Germline assignment: CDR1 MNHNY and CDR2 SVGAGI (reference sequence). V lost 6 bases, J lost 7 bases, and 16 bases lay in between.

The chain joins TRBV5-8 to TRBJ1-5; D may be TRBD1 (6 bases). The ends were cut back, 5 bases at V and 2 bases at J, with 17 bases in the middle. The V gene's germline CDR1 is SGHTS and CDR2 YDEGEE. This CDR3 contains 16 residues. The CDR3 loop reads CASRQVGGAGNQPQHF. The CDR3 DNA is TGTGCCAGCAGACAGGTGGGGGGGGCCGGCAATCAGCCCCAGCATTTT.

This chain connects TRBV4-2 to TRBJ2-2; D uncertain. The CDR3 is 15 residues long. CDR1 is LGHNA and CDR2 is YNFKEQ in the germline V gene. The V gene lost 6 bases and the J gene lost 4 bases, with 15 bases spanning the gap. CDR3 region: CASSRSPVGTGELFF. The CDR3 DNA is TGTGCCAGCAGTCGTTCACCGGTAGGCACCGGGGAGCTGTTTTTT.

This rearrangement joins TRBV19 to TRBJ2-5; TRBD1 might be the D (6 bases). The CDR3 extends over 13 amino acids. CDR1 and CDR2 from the germline V gene are LNHDA and SQIVND (reference sequence). The V end lost 5 bases, the J end lost 5 bases, and 12 bases lay between the germline ends. The CDR3 DNA sequence: TGTGCCAGTAGTTTGACAGGCGACGAGACCCAGTACTTC. Translating it yields CASSLTGDETQYF.

The chain is built from TRBV21-1 and TRBJ2-5. TRBV21-1 constitutes a pseudogene. This CDR3 has 14 residues. The chain's CDR3 is CASTKGVEAETQYF. As DNA, the CDR3 is TGTGCCAGCACCAAAGGTGTGGAAGCAGAGACCCAGTACTTC.

The J gene is TRBJ2-6, the V gene TRBV6-1; D is possibly TRBD1 (6 bases). The V gene lost 2 bases and the J gene lost 2 bases, with 16 bases spanning the gap. This CDR3 has 18 residues. Germline V gene lookup returns CDR1 MNHNS and CDR2 SASEGT. DNA of the CDR3: TGTGCCAGCAGTGAATTTTTGGGGGCGCCGGCTGGGGCCAACGTCCTGACTTTC. Protein sequence: CASSEFLGAPAGANVLTF.

CDR3 sequence (DNA): TGCGCCAGCAGCTTGGACGATTGGCGGGAGATAAGCTCAGATACGCAGTATTTT. It codes for CASSLDDWREISSDTQYF. The genes are TRBV5-1 and TRBJ2-3, with 7 bases matching TRBD2. V lost 0 bases to trimming and J lost 4 bases; unmatched junction nucleotides: 14. Germline CDR1 and CDR2: SGHRS and YFSETQ. The CDR3 contains 18 residues.

The chain has TRBV19 and TRBJ2-1; tentative D call: TRBD2 (6 bases). The V gene's germline CDR1 is LNHDA and CDR2 SQIVND (reference sequence). Trimming pared 4 bases from V and 2 bases from J, leaving 6 bases between. The CDR3 contains 13 residues. As DNA, the CDR3 is TGTGCCAGTAGTAGGACTACCTACAATGAGCAGTTCTTC. It yields the protein CASSRTTYNEQFF.

The chain couples TRBV5-1 to TRBJ2-1; possible D gene TRBD2, 5 bases. In germline, CDR1 is SGHRS, CDR2 YFSETQ. V was trimmed by 4 bases and J by 0 bases, leaving 8 bases between them. The CDR3 length is 14 residues. The chain's CDR3 is CASSTGSSYNEQFF. CDR3 coding DNA: TGCGCCAGCAGCACGGGGAGCTCCTACAATGAGCAGTTCTTC.

This clone has only one observation. V and J are TRBV19 and TRBJ1-3, with a possible D match to TRBD1 (5 bases). Germline CDR1 reads LNHDA; CDR2 reads SQIVND (reference sequence). The CDR3 is made up of 16 amino acids. The V and J ends lost 0 bases and 0 bases respectively, with 9 bases between them. The CDR3 bases are TGTGCCAGTAGTATAGAGGCCAGGGACTCTGGAAACACCATATATTTT. Its translation is CASSIEARDSGNTIYF. Looking up the rest from reference TRBV19 and TRBJ1-3 gives the full variable domain: DGGITQSPKYLFRKEGQNVTLSCEQNLNHDAMYWYRQDPGQGLRLIYYSQIVNDFQKGDIAEGYSVSREKKESFPLTVTSAQKNPTAFYLCASSIEARDSGNTIYFGEGSWLTVV.